A single sample gave rise to the 22 T cell receptor beta chains below, sequenced in a study of blood T cell repertoires in COVID-19. TCRdb's copy holds only in-frame clones and misses some; the assay was immunoSEQ multiplex PCR. The table has tens of thousands of clones, about nine tenths seen once. The sequenced sample consisted of peripheral blood. The receptors derive from a young man with acute or convalescent COVID-19.

The J gene is TRBJ2-5, the V gene TRBV27; the D gene is possibly TRBD2 (7 bases). Trimming removed 6 bases from V and 5 bases from J, with 16 bases in between. From germline, CDR1 is MNHEY and CDR2 SMNVEV (reference sequence). CDR3 size: 14 residues. The CDR3 is CASSHRGGWETQYF. The CDR3 DNA is TGTGCCAGCAGCCACCGCGGGGGCTGGGAGACCCAGTACTTC.

The chain carries TRBV4-2 and TRBJ2-3; 9 nucleotides match TRBD2. CDR3 length: 17 residues. Germline-derived CDR1 and CDR2 are LGHNA and YNFKEQ. With V trimmed by 4 bases and J by 3 bases, 11 bases remained unmatched. CDR3 DNA sequence: TGTGCCAGCAGCCCCCCTAGCGGGATCGGAGGAACAGATACGCAGTATTTT. Translation: CASSPPSGIGGTDTQYF.

This chain links TRBV19 with TRBJ2-2; TRBD2 is a possible D gene (7 bases). The CDR3 loop spans 18 amino acids. Trimming took off 3 bases at V and 4 bases at J, with 21 bases between the two ends. Germline CDR1 reads LNHDA; CDR2 reads SQIVND (reference sequence). The CDR3 reads CASSMRAFGRGGTGELFF. The CDR3 DNA reads TGTGCCAGTAGTATGCGGGCGTTCGGAAGGGGGGGCACCGGGGAGCTGTTTTTT.

The J gene is TRBJ2-5, the V gene TRBV7-6, with D tentatively TRBD1 (7 bases). Trimming pared 8 bases from V and 4 bases from J, leaving 20 bases between. The CDR3 runs to 15 residues. Germline-derived CDR1 and CDR2 are SGHVS and FNYEAQ. CDR3 sequence reads: CASQTRAGGTETQYF. For the CDR3, the DNA is TGTGCCAGCCAAACTCGGGCAGGGGGGACAGAGACCCAGTACTTC.

This chain joins TRBV6-6 and TRBJ1-1; a weak D match, TRBD1 (5 bases). Trimming left V 0 bases short and J 7 bases short, with 6 bases between. The CDR3 loop spans 12 amino acids. Germline V gene sequence: CDR1 MNHNY, CDR2 SVGAGI (reference sequence). For the CDR3, the DNA is TGTGCCAGCAGTTACTCACAGGTTGAAGCTTTCTTT. It encodes CASSYSQVEAFF.

The chain combines TRBV14 with TRBJ1-1, with 7 bases matching TRBD1. CDR3 length: 10 amino acids. Germline CDR1 is SGHDN and CDR2 is FVKESK. Trimming removed 8 bases from V and 7 bases from J; junction bases left unmatched: 1. CDR3 sequence (DNA): TGTGCCAGCGGGGACAGTGAAGCTTTCTTT. Translating gives CASGDSEAFF.

This sequence joins TRBV6-5 and TRBJ2-3; D remains unclear. CDR3 length: 15 residues. From germline, CDR1 is MNHEY and CDR2 SVGAGI. The V gene lost 0 bases and the J gene lost 5 bases, with 12 bases spanning the gap. CDR3 in amino acids: CASSYSPSGKDTQYF. The CDR3 coding sequence is TGTGCCAGCAGTTACTCTCCTAGTGGTAAAGATACGCAGTATTTT.

V gene TRBV5-1 combines with J gene TRBJ1-2; tentative D call: TRBD1 (6 bases). This CDR3 is built from 13 residues. Trimming left V 3 bases short and J 5 bases short, with 11 bases between. Looked up from germline, CDR1 is SGHRS and CDR2 is YFSETQ. The CDR3 region has the DNA TGCGCCAGCAGCTCAGGACAGCGGTATGGCTACACCTTC. Residues: CASSSGQRYGYTF.

The chain couples TRBV2 to TRBJ2-5, with TRBD2 matching over 13 bases. This CDR3 has 17 residues. The V gene end was trimmed by 6 bases and the J gene end by 0 bases; junction bases not matched to a gene: 7. Germline assignment: CDR1 SNHLY and CDR2 FYNNEI. The DNA of the CDR3 is TGTGCCAGCAGGAAGGGACTAGCGGGATTGTACCAAGAGACCCAGTACTTC. The encoded protein is CASRKGLAGLYQETQYF. Full variable domain (rest looked up from reference TRBV2 and TRBJ2-5): EPEVTQTPSHQVTQMGQEVILRCVPISNHLYFYWYRQILGQKVEFLVSFYNNEISEKSEIFDDQFSVERPDGSNFTLKIRSTKLEDSAMYFCASRKGLAGLYQETQYFGPGTRLLVL.

The rearrangement links TRBV6-5 to TRBJ1-3, with 7 bases aligning to TRBD1. This CDR3 contains 15 residues. Germline assignment: CDR1 MNHEY and CDR2 SVGAGI. After removal of 0 bases from V and 4 bases from J, the junction contained 3 bases not matched to a gene. The CDR3 loop reads CASSYSTGRGNTIYF. The CDR3 DNA reads TGTGCCAGCAGTTACTCGACAGGGCGGGGAAACACCATATATTTT.

This chain joins TRBV7-9 and TRBJ1-5; unclear D gene. The CDR3 extends over 16 amino acids. Germline loops: CDR1 SEHNR, CDR2 FQNEAQ (reference sequence). Trimming stripped 2 bases from V and 7 bases from J, with 18 bases between. The CDR3 reads CASSLSGSPRAQPQHF. The DNA for the CDR3 is TGTGCCAGCAGCTTATCGGGATCCCCCCGGGCGCAGCCCCAGCATTTT.

The J gene is TRBJ2-1, the V gene TRBV5-1; 14 bases line up with TRBD2. V was pared by 3 bases and J by 13 bases, with 6 bases of the junction left unmatched. The CDR3 loop spans 14 amino acids. In germline, CDR1 is SGHRS, CDR2 YFSETQ. The CDR3 DNA follows: TGCGCCAGCAGCTCGGGACTAGCGGGAGTTATACAGTTCTTC. The encoded protein is CASSSGLAGVIQFF.

The V and J genes are TRBV10-3 and TRBJ1-6, with 11 bases aligning to TRBD1. Looked up from germline, CDR1 is ENHRY and CDR2 is SYGVKD. V was clipped by 4 bases and J by 7 bases; unmatched bases: 3. The CDR3 has 15 residues. DNA of the CDR3: TGTGCCATCAGTGCCGGGACAGGGGGAAATTCACCCCTCCACTTT. Its translation is CAISAGTGGNSPLHF.

The chain combines TRBV2 with TRBJ1-2; 8 nucleotides line up with TRBD1. CDR1 is SNHLY, CDR2 FYNNEI, per germline. This CDR3 is 12 amino acids long. Trimming cost V 11 bases and J 5 bases; bases outside gene matches: 7. CDR3 sequence reads: CALRGQGYGYTF. The CDR3 nucleotides are TGTGCCCTAAGAGGACAGGGATATGGCTACACCTTC.

The chain joins TRBV27 to TRBJ1-1, with D tentatively TRBD1 (5 bases). This CDR3 comprises 14 residues. CDR1 is MNHEY and CDR2 is SMNVEV in the germline V gene (reference sequence). V lost 3 bases to trimming and J lost 2 bases, with 10 bases between them. CDR3 DNA sequence: TGTGCCAGCAGTTTGGGAGGGGTTAACACTGAAGCTTTCTTT. Amino acids: CASSLGGVNTEAFF.

The chain links TRBV6-6 to TRBJ2-3, with 10 bases that match TRBD2. Germline V gene lookup returns CDR1 MNHNY and CDR2 SVGAGI (reference sequence). This CDR3 spans 16 amino acids. The J segment lost 4 bases and the V segment lost 6 bases, leaving 10 bases of the junction unmatched. CDR3 protein: CASSPGLGTSADTQYF. CDR3 coding DNA: TGTGCCAGCAGCCCTGGTTTGGGGACTAGCGCAGATACGCAGTATTTT.

The rearrangement uses TRBV12-5 and TRBJ1-3; D ambiguous. This CDR3 contains 16 residues. V dropped 7 bases and J dropped 0 bases, with 16 bases sitting between them. Germline V CDR1 and CDR2: LGHNT, FRNRAP. CDR3 sequence: CASAPGGPGSGNTIYF. Written as DNA, the CDR3 is TGTGCTAGTGCCCCAGGAGGGCCCGGCTCTGGAAACACCATATATTTT.

This sequence joins TRBV9 and TRBJ1-3, with D perhaps matching TRBD1 (6 bases). Between the trimmed V and J ends, which lost 7 bases and 1 base, there was a span of 12 bases. The CDR3 has 14 amino acids. CDR1 and CDR2 (germline): SGDLS, YYNGEE. The CDR3 sequence: CASGQLTSGNTIYF. The CDR3, as DNA: TGTGCCAGCGGACAGCTCACTTCTGGAAACACCATATATTTT.

This clone was seen just once. J is TRBJ1-1 and V is TRBV6-6; weak D call: TRBD1 (6 bases). The CDR3 spans 15 residues. Germline loops: CDR1 MNHNY, CDR2 SVGAGI (reference sequence). V dropped 6 bases and J dropped 7 bases, with 21 bases sitting between them. The CDR3 region is CASSQASGTSNEAFF. CDR3 DNA: TGTGCCAGCAGCCAAGCCTCCGGGACATCAAATGAAGCTTTCTTT.

The V and J genes are TRBV4-1 and TRBJ2-5, with D hard to call. Germline loops: CDR1 MGHRA, CDR2 YSYEKL. The germline V and J ends were trimmed by 1 base and 1 base, with 7 bases remaining between them. CDR3 length: 14 residues. CDR3 region: CASSQGEAQETQYF. The CDR3 DNA follows: TGCGCCAGCAGCCAAGGAGAGGCCCAAGAGACCCAGTACTTC.

This chain uses TRBV6-2 or TRBV6-3 with TRBJ2-5; TRBD2 agrees at 7 bases. Germline V lookup: CDR1 MNHEY, CDR2 SVGEGT. V trimming: 1 base; J trimming: 0 bases; junction bases outside the gene matches: 2. This CDR3 comprises 15 residues. In DNA, the CDR3 is TGTGCCAGCAGTTACTTCGGGGGGAACCAAGAGACCCAGTACTTC. Amino acids: CASSYFGGNQETQYF.

This chain joins TRBV12-3 or TRBV12-4 and TRBJ1-1; D unresolved. Trimming stripped 6 bases from V and 7 bases from J, with 12 bases between. The CDR3 runs to 12 residues. CDR3 DNA sequence: TGTGCCAGCAGGACCTGGAGCAGTGAAGCTTTCTTT. Translated: CASRTWSSEAFF.